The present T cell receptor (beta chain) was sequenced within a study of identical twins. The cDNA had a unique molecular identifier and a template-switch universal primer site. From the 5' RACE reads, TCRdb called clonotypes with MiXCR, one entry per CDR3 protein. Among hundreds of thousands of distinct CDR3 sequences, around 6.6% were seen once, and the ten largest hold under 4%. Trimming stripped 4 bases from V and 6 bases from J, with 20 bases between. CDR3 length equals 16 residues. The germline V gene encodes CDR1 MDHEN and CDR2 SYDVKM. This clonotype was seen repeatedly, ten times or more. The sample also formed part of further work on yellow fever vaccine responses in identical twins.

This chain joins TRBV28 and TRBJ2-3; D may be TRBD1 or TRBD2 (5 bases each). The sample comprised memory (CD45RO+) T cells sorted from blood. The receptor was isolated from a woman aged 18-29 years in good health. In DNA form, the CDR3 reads TGTGCCAGCAGTTCTTCCGGGACCGCCGGCCGGGATACGCAGTATTTT. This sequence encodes CASSSSGTAGRDTQYF. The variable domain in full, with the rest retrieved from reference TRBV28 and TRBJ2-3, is DVKVTQSSRYLVKRTGEKVFLECVQDMDHENMFWYRQDPGLGLRLIYFSYDVKMKEKGDIPEGYSVSREKKERFSLILESASTNQTSMYLCASSSSGTAGRDTQYFGPGTRLTVL.